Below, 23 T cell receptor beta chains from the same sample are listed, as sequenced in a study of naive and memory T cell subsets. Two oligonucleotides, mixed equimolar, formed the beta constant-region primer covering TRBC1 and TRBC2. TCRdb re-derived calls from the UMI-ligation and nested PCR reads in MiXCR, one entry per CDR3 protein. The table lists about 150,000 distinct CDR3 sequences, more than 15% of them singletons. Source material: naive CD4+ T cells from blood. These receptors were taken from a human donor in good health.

CDR3 in amino acids: CASSYSRANYGYTF. CDR3 nucleotide sequence: TGTGCCAGCAGTTACTCGAGAGCTAACTATGGCTACACCTTC. The rearrangement links TRBV6-5 to TRBJ1-2; D call uncertain. The germline V gene has CDR1 MNHEY and CDR2 SVGAGI. V lost 0 bases and J lost 0, with 5 bases in between. The CDR3 is 14 amino acids.

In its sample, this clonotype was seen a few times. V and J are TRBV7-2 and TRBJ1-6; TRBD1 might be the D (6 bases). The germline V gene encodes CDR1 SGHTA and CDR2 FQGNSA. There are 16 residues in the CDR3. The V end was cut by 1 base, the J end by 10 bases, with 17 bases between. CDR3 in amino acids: CASSLEPRTVASPLHF. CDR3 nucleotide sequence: TGTGCCAGCAGCTTAGAACCCAGGACAGTAGCCTCACCCCTCCACTTT.

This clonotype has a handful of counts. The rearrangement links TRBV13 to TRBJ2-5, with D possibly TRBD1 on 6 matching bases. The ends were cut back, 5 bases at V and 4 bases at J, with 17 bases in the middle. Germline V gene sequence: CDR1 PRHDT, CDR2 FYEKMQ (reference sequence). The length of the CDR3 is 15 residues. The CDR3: CASSHQSDRRETQYF. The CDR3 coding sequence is TGTGCCAGCAGCCATCAAAGCGACAGGCGAGAGACCCAGTACTTC. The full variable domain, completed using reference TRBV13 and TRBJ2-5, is AAGVIQSPRHLIKEKRETATLKCYPIPRHDTVYWYQQGPGQDPQFLISFYEKMQSDKGSIPDRFSAQQFSDYHSELNMSSLELGDSALYFCASSHQSDRRETQYFGPGTRLLVL.

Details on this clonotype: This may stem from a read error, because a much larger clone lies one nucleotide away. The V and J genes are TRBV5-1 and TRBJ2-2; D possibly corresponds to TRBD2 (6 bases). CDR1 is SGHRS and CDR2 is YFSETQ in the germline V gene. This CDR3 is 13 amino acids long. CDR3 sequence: CASSLLGGGELVF. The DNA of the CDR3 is TGCGCCAGCAGCTTGCTCGGAGGCGGGGAGCTGGTTTTT.

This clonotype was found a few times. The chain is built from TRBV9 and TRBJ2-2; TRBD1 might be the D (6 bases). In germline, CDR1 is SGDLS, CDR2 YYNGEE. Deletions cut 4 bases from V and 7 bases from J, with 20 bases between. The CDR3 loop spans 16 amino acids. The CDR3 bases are TGTGCCAGCAGCTCCGGGCCTCCTACCAGGGGCGGGGAGCTGTTTTTT. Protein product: CASSSGPPTRGGELFF.

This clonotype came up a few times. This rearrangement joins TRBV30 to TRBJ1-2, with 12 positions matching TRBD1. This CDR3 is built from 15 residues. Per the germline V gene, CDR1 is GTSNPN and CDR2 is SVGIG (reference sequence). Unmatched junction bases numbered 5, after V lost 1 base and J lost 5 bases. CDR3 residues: CAWSAGTGGAYGYTF. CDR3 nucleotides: TGTGCCTGGAGTGCGGGGACAGGGGGCGCTTATGGCTACACCTTC.

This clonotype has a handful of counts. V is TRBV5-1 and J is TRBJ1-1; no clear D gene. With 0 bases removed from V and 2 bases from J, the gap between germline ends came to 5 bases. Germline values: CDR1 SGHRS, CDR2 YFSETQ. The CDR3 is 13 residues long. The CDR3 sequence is CASSLEPNTEAFF. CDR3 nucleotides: TGCGCCAGCAGCTTGGAGCCCAACACTGAAGCTTTCTTT.

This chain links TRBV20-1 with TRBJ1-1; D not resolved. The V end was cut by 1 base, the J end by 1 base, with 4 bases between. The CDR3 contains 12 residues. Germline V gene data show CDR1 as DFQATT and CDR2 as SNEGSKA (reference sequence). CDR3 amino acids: CSARAENTEAFF. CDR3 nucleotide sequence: TGCAGTGCTAGAGCAGAGAACACTGAAGCTTTCTTT.

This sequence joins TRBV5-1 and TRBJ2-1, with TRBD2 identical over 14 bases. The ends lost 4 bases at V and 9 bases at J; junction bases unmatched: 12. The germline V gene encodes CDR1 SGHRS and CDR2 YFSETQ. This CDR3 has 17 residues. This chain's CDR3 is CASSPRSGLAGGSEQFF. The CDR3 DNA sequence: TGCGCCAGCAGCCCAAGAAGCGGACTAGCGGGAGGCAGTGAGCAGTTCTTC.

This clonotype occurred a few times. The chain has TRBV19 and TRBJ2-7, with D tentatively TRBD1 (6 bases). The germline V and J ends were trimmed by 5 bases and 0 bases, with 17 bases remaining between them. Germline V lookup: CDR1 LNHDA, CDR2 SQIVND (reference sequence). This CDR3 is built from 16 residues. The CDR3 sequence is CASSPGEHRASYEQYF. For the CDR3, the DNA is TGTGCCAGTAGTCCCGGGGAGCACAGGGCCTCCTACGAGCAGTACTTC.

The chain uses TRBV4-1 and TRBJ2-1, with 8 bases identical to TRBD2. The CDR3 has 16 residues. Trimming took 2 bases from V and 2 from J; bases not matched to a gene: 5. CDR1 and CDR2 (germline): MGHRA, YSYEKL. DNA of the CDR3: TGCGCCAGCAGCCAACCCGGGAGGGGCCCCTACAATGAGCAGTTCTTC. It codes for CASSQPGRGPYNEQFF.

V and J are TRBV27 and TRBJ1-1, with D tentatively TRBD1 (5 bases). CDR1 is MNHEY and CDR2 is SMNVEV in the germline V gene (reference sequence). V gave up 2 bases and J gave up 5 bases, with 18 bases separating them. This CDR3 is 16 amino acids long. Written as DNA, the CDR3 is TGTGCCAGCAGTTTAACAACAGGCGGAAGCCGAACTGAAGCTTTCTTT. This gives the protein CASSLTTGGSRTEAFF.

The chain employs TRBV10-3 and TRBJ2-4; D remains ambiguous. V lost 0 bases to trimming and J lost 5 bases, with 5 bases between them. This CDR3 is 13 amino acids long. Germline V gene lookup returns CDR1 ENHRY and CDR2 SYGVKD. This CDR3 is CAISESRENIQYF. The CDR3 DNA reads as TGTGCCATCAGTGAGTCAAGGGAAAACATTCAGTACTTC.

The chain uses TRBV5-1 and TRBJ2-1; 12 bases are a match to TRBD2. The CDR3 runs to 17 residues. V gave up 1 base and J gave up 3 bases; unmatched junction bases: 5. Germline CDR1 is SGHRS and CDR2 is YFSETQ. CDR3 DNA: TGCGCCAGCAGCTTGTTGACGGGACTAGCGGGCTACAATGAGCAGTTCTTC. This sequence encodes CASSLLTGLAGYNEQFF. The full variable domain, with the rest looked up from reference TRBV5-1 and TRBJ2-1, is KAGVTQTPRYLIKTRGQQVTLSCSPISGHRSVSWYQQTPGQGLQFLFEYFSETQRNKGNFPGRFSGRQFSNSRSEMNVSTLELGDSALYLCASSLLTGLAGYNEQFFGPGTRLTVL.

CDR3 DNA sequence: TGCAGGGCCGGGACAGCAAGCACAGATACGCAGTATTTT. Translated, it gives CRAGTASTDTQYF. V is TRBV20-1 and J is TRBJ2-3; the match to TRBD1 covers 7 bases. CDR1 is DFQATT, CDR2 SNEGSKA, per germline (reference sequence). This CDR3 region has 13 residues.

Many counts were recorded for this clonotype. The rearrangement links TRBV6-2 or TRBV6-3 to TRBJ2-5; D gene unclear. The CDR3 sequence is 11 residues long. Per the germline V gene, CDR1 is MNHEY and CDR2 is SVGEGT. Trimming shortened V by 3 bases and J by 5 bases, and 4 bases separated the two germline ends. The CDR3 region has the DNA TGTGCCAGCAGTTATGAGGAGACCCAGTACTTC. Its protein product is CASSYEETQYF.

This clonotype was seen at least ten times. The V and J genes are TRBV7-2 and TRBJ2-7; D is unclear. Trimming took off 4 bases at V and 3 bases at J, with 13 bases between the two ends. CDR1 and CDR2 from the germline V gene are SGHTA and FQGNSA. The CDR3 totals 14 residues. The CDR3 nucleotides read TGTGCCAGCAGCTCCGAATGGGTTGTCTACGAGCAGTACTTC. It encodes CASSSEWVVYEQYF.

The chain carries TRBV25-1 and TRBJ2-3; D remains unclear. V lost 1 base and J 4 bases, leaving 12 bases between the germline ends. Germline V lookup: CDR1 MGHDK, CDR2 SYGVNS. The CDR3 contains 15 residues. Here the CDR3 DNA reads TGTGCCAGCAGTGAATTTGGGCAGGTGGCAGATACGCAGTATTTT. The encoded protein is CASSEFGQVADTQYF.

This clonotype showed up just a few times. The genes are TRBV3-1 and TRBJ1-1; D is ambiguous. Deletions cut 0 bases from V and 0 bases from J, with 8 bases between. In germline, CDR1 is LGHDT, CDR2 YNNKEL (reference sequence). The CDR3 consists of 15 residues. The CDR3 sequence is CASSQEPLMNTEAFF. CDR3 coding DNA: TGTGCCAGCAGCCAAGAACCACTAATGAACACTGAAGCTTTCTTT.

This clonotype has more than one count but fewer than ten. CDR3 sequence (DNA): TGTGCCAGCAGCCTCTACACCTCTGGGGCCAACGTCCTGACTTTC. It translates to CASSLYTSGANVLTF. The rearrangement uses TRBV7-2 and TRBJ2-6; D remains unclear. The V end was cut by 5 bases, the J end by 0 bases, with 8 bases between. Germline-derived CDR1 and CDR2 are SGHTA and FQGNSA. The CDR3 is 15 residues long.

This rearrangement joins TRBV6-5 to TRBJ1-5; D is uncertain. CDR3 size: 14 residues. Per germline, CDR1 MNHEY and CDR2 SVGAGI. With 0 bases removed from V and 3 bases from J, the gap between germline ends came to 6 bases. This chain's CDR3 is CASSYSRINQPQHF. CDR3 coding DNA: TGTGCCAGCAGTTACTCGAGGATCAATCAGCCCCAGCATTTT.

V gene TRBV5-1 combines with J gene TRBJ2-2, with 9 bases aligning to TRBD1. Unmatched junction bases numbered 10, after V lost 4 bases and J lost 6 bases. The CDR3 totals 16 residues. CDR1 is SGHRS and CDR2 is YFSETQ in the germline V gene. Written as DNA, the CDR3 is TGCGCCAGCAGCCTCGGACAGGGGAAGTGGGCCGGGGAGCTGTTTTTT. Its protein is CASSLGQGKWAGELFF.

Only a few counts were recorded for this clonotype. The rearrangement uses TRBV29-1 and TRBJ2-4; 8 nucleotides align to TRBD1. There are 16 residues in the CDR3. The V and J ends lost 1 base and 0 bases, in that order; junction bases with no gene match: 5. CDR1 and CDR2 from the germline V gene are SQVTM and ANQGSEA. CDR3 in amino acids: CSVEVGQVRAKNIQYF. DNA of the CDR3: TGCAGCGTTGAAGTGGGACAGGTACGAGCCAAAAACATTCAGTACTTC. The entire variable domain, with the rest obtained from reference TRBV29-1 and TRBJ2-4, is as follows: SAVISQKPSRDICQRGTSLTIQCQVDSQVTMMFWYRQQPGQSLTLIATANQGSEATYESGFVIDKFPISRPNLTFSTLTVSNMSPEDSSIYLCSVEVGQVRAKNIQYFGAGTRLSVL.